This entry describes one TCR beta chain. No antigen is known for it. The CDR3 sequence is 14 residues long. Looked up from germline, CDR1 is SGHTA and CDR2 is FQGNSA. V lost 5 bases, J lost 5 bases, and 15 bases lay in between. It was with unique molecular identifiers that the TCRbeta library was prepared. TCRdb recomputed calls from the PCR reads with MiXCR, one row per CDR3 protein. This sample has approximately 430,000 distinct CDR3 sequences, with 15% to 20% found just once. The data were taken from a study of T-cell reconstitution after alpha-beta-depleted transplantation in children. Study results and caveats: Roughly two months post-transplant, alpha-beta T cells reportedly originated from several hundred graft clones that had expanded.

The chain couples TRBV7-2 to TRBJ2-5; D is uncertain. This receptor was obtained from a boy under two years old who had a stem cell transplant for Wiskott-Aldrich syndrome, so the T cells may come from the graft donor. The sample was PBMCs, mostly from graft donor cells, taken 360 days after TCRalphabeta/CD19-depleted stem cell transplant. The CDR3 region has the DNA TGTGCCAGCAGCCCAAGACTCCGCTGGGAGACCCAGTACTTC. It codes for CASSPRLRWETQYF.